This note documents a single T cell receptor (beta chain) sequence. The antigen is not known. Assay: immunoSEQ multiplex PCR; the TCRdb copy retains only in-frame clones and omits some. The sample comprises about 65,000 clones, roughly 80% of which are singletons, and under 7% rests with the top ten. Time point here: week 35, safety follow-up. Alongside topical imiquimod, each dose of vaccine comprised 300 ug of mutant IDH1 20-mer peptide. The CDR3 covers 16 residues. V shed 0 bases and J shed 7 bases, with 16 bases lying between them. Germline CDR1 and CDR2: GTSNPN and SVGIG (reference sequence). This sample is part of a study of a mutant IDH1 vaccine in newly diagnosed glioma. Study as a whole: The initiation of vaccination occurred 4-6 weeks after radiotherapy alone, or with temozolomide cycles. Findings and caveats of the study: Among top peripheral T cell clonotypes, changes seemed unrelated to pseudoprogression.

This receptor was identified in a man aged 40-49 years with glioma. This material consisted of PBMCs, taken from a glioma patient whose treatment included an IDH1 peptide vaccine. The chain recombines TRBV30 with TRBJ1-6; D is unclear. CDR3 residues: CAWSVSRTLLNSPLHF. CDR3 DNA: TGTGCCTGGAGTGTGTCTCGGACTTTATTAAATTCACCCCTCCACTTT. Combining the CDR3 with reference TRBV30 and TRBJ1-6 gives the whole variable domain SQTIHQWPATLVQPVGSPLSLECTVEGTSNPNLYWYRQAAGRGLQLLFYSVGIGQISSEVPQNLSASRPQDRQFILSSKKLLLSDSGFYLCAWSVSRTLLNSPLHFGNGTRLTVT.